The clone carrying this T cell receptor beta chain was seen only once. The antigen remains unidentified. The sample comes from a study of vaccination and CD4 T cells after COVID-19. The CDR3 loop spans 15 amino acids. The ends lost 0 bases at V and 7 bases at J; junction bases unmatched: 3. CDR1 is KGHSH and CDR2 is LQKENI in the germline V gene. Treatment indicated: roughly 10-day PBMC culture with coronavirus spike peptide pools or control peptides (ViraFEST assay). Expansion of antigen-specific T cells with peptide pools by ViraFEST preceded sequencing of TCRs. Days 3 and 7 saw half the medium swapped for fresh IL-2 medium. At the Johns Hopkins FTIC core, DNA taken from cultured CD4+ T cells was sequenced by way of the Oncomine TCR Beta short-read assay. The genomic DNA was obtained from cultured CD4+ T cells by extraction with the QIAamp micro DNA kit. TCRdb reprocessed the PCR reads via MiXCR and lists one record per CDR3 protein. The table shows around 19,000 distinct CDR3 sequences, with about 50% occurring only once.

The TCR comes from a human donor who had recovered from COVID-19. The specimen was CD4+ T cells from blood, cultured in vitro. The V gene is TRBV18, the J gene TRBJ2-1, with 10 nucleotides matching TRBD2. Here the CDR3 reads CASSPPLGLANEQFF. DNA for the CDR3: TGTGCCAGCTCACCACCACTGGGACTAGCGAATGAGCAGTTCTTC.